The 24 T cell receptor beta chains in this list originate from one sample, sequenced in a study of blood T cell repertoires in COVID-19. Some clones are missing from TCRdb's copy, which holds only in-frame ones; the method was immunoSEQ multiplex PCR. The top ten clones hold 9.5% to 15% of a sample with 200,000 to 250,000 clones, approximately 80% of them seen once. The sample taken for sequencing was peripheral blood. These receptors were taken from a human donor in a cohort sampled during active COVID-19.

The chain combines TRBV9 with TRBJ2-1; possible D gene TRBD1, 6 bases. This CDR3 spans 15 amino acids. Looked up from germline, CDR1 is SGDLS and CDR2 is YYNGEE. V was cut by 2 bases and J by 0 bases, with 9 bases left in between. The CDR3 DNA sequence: TGTGCCAGCAGCGTCGACAGGACCTCCTACAATGAGCAGTTCTTC. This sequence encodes CASSVDRTSYNEQFF.

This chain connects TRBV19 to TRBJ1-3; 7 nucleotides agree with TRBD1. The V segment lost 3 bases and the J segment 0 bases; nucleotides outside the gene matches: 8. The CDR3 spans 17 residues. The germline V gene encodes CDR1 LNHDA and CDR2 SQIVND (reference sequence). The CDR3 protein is CASSIARQGISGNTIYF. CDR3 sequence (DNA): TGTGCCAGTAGTATTGCCCGACAGGGAATCTCTGGAAACACCATATATTTT.

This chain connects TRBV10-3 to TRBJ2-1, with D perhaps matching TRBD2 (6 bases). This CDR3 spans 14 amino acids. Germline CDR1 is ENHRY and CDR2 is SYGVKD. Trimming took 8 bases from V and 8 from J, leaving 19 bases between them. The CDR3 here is CAISSEGGWDEQFF. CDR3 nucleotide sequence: TGTGCCATCTCTTCCGAGGGAGGCTGGGATGAGCAGTTCTTC.

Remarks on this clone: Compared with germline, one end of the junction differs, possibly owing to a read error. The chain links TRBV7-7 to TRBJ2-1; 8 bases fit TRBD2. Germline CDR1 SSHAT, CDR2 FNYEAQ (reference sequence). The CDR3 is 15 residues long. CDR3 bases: TGTGCTAGCAGTTTGCGGGGGGATTCCTACAATGAGCAGTTCTTC. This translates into CASSLRGDSYNEQFF.

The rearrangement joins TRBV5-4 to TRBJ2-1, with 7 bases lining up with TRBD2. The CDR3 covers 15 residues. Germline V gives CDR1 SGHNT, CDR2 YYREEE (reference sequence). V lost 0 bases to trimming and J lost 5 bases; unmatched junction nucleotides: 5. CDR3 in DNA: TGTGCCAGCAGCTTGGACCTAGCGGACCACAATGAGCAGTTCTTC. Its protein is CASSLDLADHNEQFF.

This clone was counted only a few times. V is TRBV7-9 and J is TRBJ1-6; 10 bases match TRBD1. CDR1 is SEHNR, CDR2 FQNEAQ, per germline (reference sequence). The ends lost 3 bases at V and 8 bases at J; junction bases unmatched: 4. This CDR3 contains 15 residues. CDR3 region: CASSFPGTGDSPLHF. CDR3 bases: TGTGCCAGCAGCTTCCCCGGGACAGGGGATTCACCCCTCCACTTT. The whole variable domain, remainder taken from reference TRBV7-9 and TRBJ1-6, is DTGVSQNPRHKITKRGQNVTFRCDPISEHNRLYWYRQTLGQGPEFLTYFQNEAQLEKSRLLSDRFSAERPKGSFSTLEIQRTEQGDSAMYLCASSFPGTGDSPLHFGNGTRLTVT.

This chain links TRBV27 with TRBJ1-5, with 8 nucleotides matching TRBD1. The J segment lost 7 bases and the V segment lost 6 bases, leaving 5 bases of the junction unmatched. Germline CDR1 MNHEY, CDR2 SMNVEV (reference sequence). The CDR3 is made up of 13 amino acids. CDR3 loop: CASSMTGVQPQHF. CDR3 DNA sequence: TGTGCCAGCAGCATGACAGGGGTCCAGCCCCAGCATTTT.

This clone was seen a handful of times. In nucleotides, the CDR3 is TGTGCCAGCACCCCAGGGGGCTCTTACACTGAAGCTTTCTTT. This sequence encodes CASTPGGSYTEAFF. The V gene is TRBV6-5, the J gene TRBJ1-1, with 8 bases fitting TRBD1. Trimming cost V 7 bases and J 3 bases; bases outside gene matches: 7. CDR1 and CDR2 from the germline V gene are MNHEY and SVGAGI. This CDR3 region has 14 residues.

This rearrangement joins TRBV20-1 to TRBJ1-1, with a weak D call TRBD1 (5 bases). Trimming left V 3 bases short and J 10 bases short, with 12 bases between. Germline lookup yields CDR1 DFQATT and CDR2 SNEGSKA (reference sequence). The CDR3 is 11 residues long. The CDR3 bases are TGCAGTGCTAGGACGGGCGGGGGAGCTTTCTTT. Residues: CSARTGGGAFF.

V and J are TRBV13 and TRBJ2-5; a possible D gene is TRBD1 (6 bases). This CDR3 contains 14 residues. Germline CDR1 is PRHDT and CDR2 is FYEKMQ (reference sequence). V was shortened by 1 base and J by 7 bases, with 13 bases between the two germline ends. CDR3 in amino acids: CASSLEGQTPTQYF. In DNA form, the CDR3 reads TGTGCCAGCAGCTTAGAGGGACAAACCCCGACCCAGTACTTC.

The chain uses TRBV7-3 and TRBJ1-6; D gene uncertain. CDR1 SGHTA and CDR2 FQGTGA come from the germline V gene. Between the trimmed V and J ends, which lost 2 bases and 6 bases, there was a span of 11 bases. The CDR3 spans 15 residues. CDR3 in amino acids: CASSLEGQRNSPLHF. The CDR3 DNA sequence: TGTGCCAGCAGCTTAGAGGGTCAGCGTAATTCACCCCTCCACTTT.

The CDR3 region has the DNA TGTGCCAGCAGTGCAGGGCGTTTGGAGACCCAGTACTTC. Its protein is CASSAGRLETQYF. The rearrangement links TRBV2 to TRBJ2-5; the D gene is possibly TRBD1 (5 bases). Germline V gene lookup returns CDR1 SNHLY and CDR2 FYNNEI. The CDR3 runs to 13 residues. The ends were cut back, 4 bases at V and 5 bases at J, with 11 bases in the middle.

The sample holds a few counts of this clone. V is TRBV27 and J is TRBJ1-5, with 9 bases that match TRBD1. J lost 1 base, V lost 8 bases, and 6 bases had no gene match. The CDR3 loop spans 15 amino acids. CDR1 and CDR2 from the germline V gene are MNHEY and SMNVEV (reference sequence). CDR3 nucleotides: TGTGCCAGCCACGCCGGGACAGGGAGCAATCAGCCCCAGCATTTT. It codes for CASHAGTGSNQPQHF.

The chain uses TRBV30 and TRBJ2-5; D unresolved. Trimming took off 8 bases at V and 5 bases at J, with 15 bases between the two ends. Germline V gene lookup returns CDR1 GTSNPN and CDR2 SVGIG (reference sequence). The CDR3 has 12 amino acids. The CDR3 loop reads CALVSRQETQYF. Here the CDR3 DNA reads TGTGCCCTCGTTAGCCGCCAGGAGACCCAGTACTTC.

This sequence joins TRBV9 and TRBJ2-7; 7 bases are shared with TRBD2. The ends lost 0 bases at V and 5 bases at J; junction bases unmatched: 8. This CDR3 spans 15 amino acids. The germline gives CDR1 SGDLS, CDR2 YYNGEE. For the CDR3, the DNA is TGTGCCAGCAGCGTAGAGTTGGGACTACGAAACGAGCAGTACTTC. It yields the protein CASSVELGLRNEQYF.

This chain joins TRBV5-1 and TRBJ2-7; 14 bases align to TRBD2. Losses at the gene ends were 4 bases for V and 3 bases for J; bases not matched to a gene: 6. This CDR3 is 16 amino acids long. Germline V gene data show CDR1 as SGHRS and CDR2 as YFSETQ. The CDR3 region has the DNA TGCGCCAGCAGCCCAGAGGGACTAGCGGGAGACTACGAGCAGTACTTC. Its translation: CASSPEGLAGDYEQYF.

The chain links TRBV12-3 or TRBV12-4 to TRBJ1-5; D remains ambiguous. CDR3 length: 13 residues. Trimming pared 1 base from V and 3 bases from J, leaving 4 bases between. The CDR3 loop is CASSLGLNQPQHF. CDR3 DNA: TGTGCCAGCAGTTTAGGACTCAATCAGCCCCAGCATTTT.

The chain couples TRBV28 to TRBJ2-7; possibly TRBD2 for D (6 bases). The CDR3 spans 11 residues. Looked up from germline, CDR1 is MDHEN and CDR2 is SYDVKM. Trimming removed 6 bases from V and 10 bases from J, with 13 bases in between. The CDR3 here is CASSYGTRQYF. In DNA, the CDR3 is TGTGCCAGCAGCTACGGGACTCGACAGTACTTC.

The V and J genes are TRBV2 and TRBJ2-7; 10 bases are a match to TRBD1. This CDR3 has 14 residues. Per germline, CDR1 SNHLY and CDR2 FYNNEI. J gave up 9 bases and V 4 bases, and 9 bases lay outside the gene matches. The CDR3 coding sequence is TGTGCCAGCAGTGTGGGACAGGGGTTGCTAGCGCAGTACTTC. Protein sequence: CASSVGQGLLAQYF.

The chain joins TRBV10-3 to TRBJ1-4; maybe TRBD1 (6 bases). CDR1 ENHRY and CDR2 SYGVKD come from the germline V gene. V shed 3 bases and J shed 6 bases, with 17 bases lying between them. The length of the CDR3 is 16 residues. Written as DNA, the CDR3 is TGTGCCATCAGTGACCCGAGGGGGGGGGCCGATGAAAAACTGTTTTTT. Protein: CAISDPRGGADEKLFF.

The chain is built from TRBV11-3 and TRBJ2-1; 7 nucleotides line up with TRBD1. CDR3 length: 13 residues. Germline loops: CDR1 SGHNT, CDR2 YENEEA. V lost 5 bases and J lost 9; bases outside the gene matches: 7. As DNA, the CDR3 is TGTGCCAGCAGCCTTAACTCAGGGGGTGAGCAGTTCTTC. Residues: CASSLNSGGEQFF. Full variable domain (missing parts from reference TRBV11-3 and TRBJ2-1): EAGVVQSPRYKIIEKKQPVAFWCNPISGHNTLYWYLQNLGQGPELLIRYENEEAVDDSQLPKDRFSAERLKGVDSTLKIQPAELGDSAVYLCASSLNSGGEQFFGPGTRLTVL.

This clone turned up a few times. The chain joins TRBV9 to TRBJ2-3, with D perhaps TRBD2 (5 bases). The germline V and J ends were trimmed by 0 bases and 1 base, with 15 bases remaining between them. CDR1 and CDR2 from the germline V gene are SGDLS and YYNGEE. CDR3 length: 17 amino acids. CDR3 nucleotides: TGTGCCAGCAGCGTAGGGAGCCCCAGCGGACGCACAGATACGCAGTATTTT. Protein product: CASSVGSPSGRTDTQYF. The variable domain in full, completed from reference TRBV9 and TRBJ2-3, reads DSGVTQTPKHLITATGQRVTLRCSPRSGDLSVYWYQQSLDQGLQFLIQYYNGEERAKGNILERFSAQQFPDLHSELNLSSLELGDSALYFCASSVGSPSGRTDTQYFGPGTRLTVL.

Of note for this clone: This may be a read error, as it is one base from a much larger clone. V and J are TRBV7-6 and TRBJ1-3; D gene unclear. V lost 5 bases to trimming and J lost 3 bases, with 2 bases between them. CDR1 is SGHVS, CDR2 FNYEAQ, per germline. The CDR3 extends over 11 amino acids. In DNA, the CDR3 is TGTGCCAGCAGCCTTGGAAACACCATATATTTT. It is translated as CASSLGNTIYF.

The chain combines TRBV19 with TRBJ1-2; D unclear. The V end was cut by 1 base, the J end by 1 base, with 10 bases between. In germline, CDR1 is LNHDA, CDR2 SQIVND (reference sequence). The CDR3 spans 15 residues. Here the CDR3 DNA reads TGTGCCAGTAGTATAGGGCCCGGGAGTAACTATGGCTACACCTTC. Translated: CASSIGPGSNYGYTF.